Below, one T cell receptor beta chain is given with its context. V gave up 0 bases and J gave up 6 bases, with 27 bases separating them. The CDR3 covers 19 residues. CDR1 SGDLS and CDR2 YYNGEE come from the germline V gene. This specimen belongs to a study of glioma-infiltrating T cells after dendritic cell vaccination. Some clones are missing from TCRdb's copy, which holds only in-frame ones; the method was immunoSEQ multiplex PCR. The repertoire includes 50,000 to 80,000 clones, around four fifths of them detected once, and about 9% sits in the top ten. This receptor was taken from a human donor with glioblastoma. The sequencing used blood, collected before dendritic cell vaccination. The V call is TRBV9, the J call TRBJ1-2, with a possible D match to TRBD1 (6 bases). CDR3 region: CASSVGMVGGGRTRDGYTF. The CDR3 DNA is TGTGCCAGCAGCGTAGGAATGGTTGGGGGCGGCCGGACTAGGGATGGCTACACCTTC. Combining the CDR3 with reference TRBV9 and TRBJ1-2 gives the whole variable domain DSGVTQTPKHLITATGQRVTLRCSPRSGDLSVYWYQQSLDQGLQFLIQYYNGEERAKGNILERFSAQQFPDLHSELNLSSLELGDSALYFCASSVGMVGGGRTRDGYTFGSGTRLTVV.